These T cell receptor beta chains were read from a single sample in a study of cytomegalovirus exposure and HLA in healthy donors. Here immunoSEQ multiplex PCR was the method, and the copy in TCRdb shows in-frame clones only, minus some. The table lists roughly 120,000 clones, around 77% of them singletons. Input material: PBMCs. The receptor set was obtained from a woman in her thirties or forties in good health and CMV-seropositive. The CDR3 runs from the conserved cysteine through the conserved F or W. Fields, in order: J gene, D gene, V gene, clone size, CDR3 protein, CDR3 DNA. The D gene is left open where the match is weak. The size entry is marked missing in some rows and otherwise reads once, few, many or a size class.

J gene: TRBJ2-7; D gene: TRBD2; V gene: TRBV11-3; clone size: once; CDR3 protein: CASSLRGGEQYF; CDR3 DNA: TGTGCCAGCAGCTTGCGGGGGGGCGAGCAGTACTTC
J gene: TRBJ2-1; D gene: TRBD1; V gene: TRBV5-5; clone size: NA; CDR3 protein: CASSSPDRGSNEQFF; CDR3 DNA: TGTGCCAGCAGCTCCCCGGACAGGGGATCCAATGAGCAGTTCTTC
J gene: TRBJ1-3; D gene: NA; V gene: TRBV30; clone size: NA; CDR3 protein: CAWGFPGSGNTIYF; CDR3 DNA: TGTGCCTGGGGATTTCCGGGCTCTGGAAACACCATATATTTT
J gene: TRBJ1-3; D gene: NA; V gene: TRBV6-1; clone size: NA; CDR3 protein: CASRGFFGAGNTIYF; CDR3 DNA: TGTGCCAGCAGGGGGTTTTTCGGGGCTGGAAACACCATATATTTT
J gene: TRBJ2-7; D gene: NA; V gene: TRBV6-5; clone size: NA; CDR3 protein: CASSYPGDSYEQYF; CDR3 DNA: TGTGCCAGCAGTTACCCGGGTGACAGCTACGAGCAGTACTTC
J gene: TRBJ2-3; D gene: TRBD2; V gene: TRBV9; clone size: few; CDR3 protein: CASSGTSGKYTDTQYF; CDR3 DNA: TGTGCCAGCAGTGGGACTAGCGGGAAATATACAGATACGCAGTATTTT
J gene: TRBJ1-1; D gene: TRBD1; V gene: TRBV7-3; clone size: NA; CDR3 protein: CASSLTGRTEAFF; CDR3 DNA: TGTGCCAGCAGCTTGACAGGGCGGACTGAAGCTTTCTTT
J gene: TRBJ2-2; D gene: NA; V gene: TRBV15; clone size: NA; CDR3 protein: CATSPRGGGGELFF; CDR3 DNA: TGTGCCACCAGCCCAAGGGGAGGTGGCGGGGAGCTGTTTTTT
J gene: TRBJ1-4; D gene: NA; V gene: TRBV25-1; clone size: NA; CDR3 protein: CASSDWRGREKLFF; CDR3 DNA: TGTGCCAGCAGTGACTGGAGGGGTAGGGAAAAACTGTTTTTT
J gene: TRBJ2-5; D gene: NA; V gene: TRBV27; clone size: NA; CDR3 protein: CASSLSAYQETQYF; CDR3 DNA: TGTGCCAGCAGTTTATCGGCATACCAAGAGACCCAGTACTTC
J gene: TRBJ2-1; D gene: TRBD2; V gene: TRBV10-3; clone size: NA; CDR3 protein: CATTTSSNEQFF; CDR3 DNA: TGTGCCACGACGACTAGCTCCAATGAGCAGTTCTTC
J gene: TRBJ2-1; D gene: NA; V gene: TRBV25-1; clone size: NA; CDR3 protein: CASSVGAMNEQFF; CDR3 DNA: TGTGCCAGCAGTGTAGGAGCGATGAATGAGCAGTTCTTC
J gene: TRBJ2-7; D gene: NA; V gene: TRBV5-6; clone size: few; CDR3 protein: CASSSRISYEQYF; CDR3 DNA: TGTGCCAGCAGCTCCAGGATCTCCTACGAGCAGTACTTC
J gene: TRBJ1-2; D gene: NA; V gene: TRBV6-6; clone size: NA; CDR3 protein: CASSYSNQGDGYTF; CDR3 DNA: TGTGCCAGCAGTTACTCGAATCAGGGTGATGGCTACACCTTC